The 30 T cell receptor beta chains listed next were all sequenced from one sample in a study of cytomegalovirus exposure and HLA in healthy donors. A multiplex PCR was run with 60 Vbeta primers and 13 Jbeta primers. The repertoire was sequenced with immunoSEQ multiplex PCR; TCRdb's copy has only in-frame clones and lacks some. Of 150,000 to 200,000 clones in the sample, around 80% are singletons; the top ten hold roughly 1.6%. Sequencing was performed on PBMCs. These receptors were taken from a girl aged 10 to 17 in good health and CMV-seropositive.

Only a few counts were recorded for this clone. The chain links TRBV19 to TRBJ1-4; weak D call: TRBD1 (5 bases). Germline loops: CDR1 LNHDA, CDR2 SQIVND (reference sequence). CDR3 length: 14 residues. Trimming removed 11 bases at V and 6 bases at J, with 19 bases between. The CDR3 protein is CAARSGGVDEKLFF. The CDR3 coding sequence is TGTGCCGCCCGATCCGGAGGGGTGGATGAAAAACTGTTTTTT.

The chain uses TRBV5-5 and TRBJ2-1, with TRBD1 matching over 8 bases. The junction had 3 bases not matched to a gene; V was cut back by 0 bases and J by 4 bases. This CDR3 has 15 amino acids. In germline, CDR1 is SGHKS, CDR2 YYEKEE (reference sequence). CDR3 protein: CASSLEWTGYNEQFF. The CDR3, as DNA: TGTGCCAGCAGCTTGGAGTGGACAGGGTACAATGAGCAGTTCTTC.

The gene calls are TRBV30 and TRBJ2-7; weak D call: TRBD2 (6 bases). Trimming removed 4 bases from V and 5 bases from J, with 9 bases in between. The CDR3 contains 11 residues. Germline CDR1 reads GTSNPN; CDR2 reads SVGIG (reference sequence). The DNA for the CDR3 is TGTGCCTGGACCGGGGGTCACGAGCAGTACTTC. Its protein is CAWTGGHEQYF.

CDR3 nucleotide sequence: TGTGCCAGCAGCTTAATCAACCGGGACGAGCAGTACTTC. Translating it yields CASSLINRDEQYF. The V call is TRBV7-6, the J call TRBJ2-7; no firm D call. V lost 2 bases, J lost 5 bases, and 10 bases lay in between. Germline CDR1 reads SGHVS; CDR2 reads FNYEAQ. CDR3 length: 13 residues. Based on the CDR3 plus reference TRBV7-6 and TRBJ2-7, the full variable domain is GAGVSQSPRYKVTKRGQDVALRCDPISGHVSLYWYRQALGQGPEFLTYFNYEAQQDKSGLPNDRFSAERPEGSISTLTIQRTEQRDSAMYRCASSLINRDEQYFGPGTRLTVT.

The chain recombines TRBV7-2 with TRBJ2-7, with D uncertain. The CDR3 has 12 residues. Trimming took off 3 bases at V and 3 bases at J, with 6 bases between the two ends. Germline V CDR1 and CDR2: SGHTA, FQGNSA. CDR3 in amino acids: CASSLSVYEQYF. Here the CDR3 DNA reads TGTGCCAGCAGCTTGTCAGTCTACGAGCAGTACTTC.

CDR3 sequence reads: CSVSRGGHEQFF. In DNA, the CDR3 is TGCAGCGTCTCACGGGGGGGCCATGAGCAGTTCTTC. This rearrangement joins TRBV29-1 to TRBJ2-1; 8 nucleotides agree with TRBD2. CDR3 size: 12 residues. V shed 6 bases, J shed 8 bases, and the junction held 6 bases outside the gene matches. The V gene's germline CDR1 is SQVTM and CDR2 ANQGSEA.

This chain joins TRBV7-8 and TRBJ2-5; 8 bases fit TRBD1. Germline V gene sequence: CDR1 SGHVS, CDR2 FQNEAQ. The CDR3 is 17 residues long. Trimming took 4 bases from V and 3 from J; bases not matched to a gene: 13. The CDR3, as DNA: TGTGCCAGCAGCTCATTTGCCGGGACAGGCGGAAAAGAGACCCAGTACTTC. It encodes CASSSFAGTGGKETQYF.

This chain links TRBV19 with TRBJ2-3, with 11 bases identical to TRBD2. The CDR3 extends over 15 amino acids. CDR1 LNHDA and CDR2 SQIVND come from the germline V gene (reference sequence). Trimming took 3 bases from V and 4 from J; bases not matched to a gene: 3. The CDR3 region is CASSISTSGADTQYF. In DNA form, the CDR3 reads TGTGCCAGTAGTATTTCGACTAGCGGGGCAGATACGCAGTATTTT.

V and J are TRBV7-2 and TRBJ1-1; TRBD1 is a possible D gene (6 bases). The CDR3 extends over 14 amino acids. Germline lookup yields CDR1 SGHTA and CDR2 FQGNSA. The V gene lost 5 bases and the J gene lost 8 bases, with 18 bases spanning the gap. CDR3 sequence reads: CASSGRTLGTEAFF. The CDR3 DNA follows: TGTGCCAGCAGCGGCCGTACCCTCGGGACAGAAGCTTTCTTT.

V is TRBV11-3 and J is TRBJ1-1; D is perhaps TRBD1 (5 bases). V dropped 5 bases and J dropped 1 base, with 14 bases sitting between them. The CDR3 has 15 amino acids. CDR1 and CDR2 (germline): SGHNT, YENEEA. The CDR3 loop is CASSNSWGGNTEAFF. DNA of the CDR3: TGTGCCAGCAGCAATTCCTGGGGGGGGAACACTGAAGCTTTCTTT.

This clone was recorded only once. This chain connects TRBV19 to TRBJ1-5; TRBD1 matches 8 bases. Germline V gene data show CDR1 as LNHDA and CDR2 as SQIVND (reference sequence). The CDR3 contains 14 residues. J was trimmed by 4 bases and V by 4 bases; bases with no gene match: 3. CDR3 loop: CASSRTGKNQPQHF. The CDR3 DNA is TGTGCCAGTAGTAGGACAGGGAAAAATCAGCCCCAGCATTTT.

The chain carries TRBV29-1 and TRBJ1-2; tentatively, D is TRBD1 (5 bases). The V gene lost 7 bases and the J gene lost 8 bases, with 14 bases spanning the gap. CDR1 is SQVTM, CDR2 ANQGSEA, per germline. The CDR3 length is 11 residues. The CDR3 DNA reads TGCAGCGCCCGGACATTAGCCGGCTACACCTTC. This gives the protein CSARTLAGYTF.

J is TRBJ2-6 and V is TRBV6-1; D uncertain. The germline V gene has CDR1 MNHNS and CDR2 SASEGT. Trimming shortened V by 1 base and J by 0 bases, and 4 bases separated the two germline ends. This CDR3 has 15 residues. The CDR3 nucleotides are TGTGCCAGCAGTGAAGACTCCTCTGGGGCCAACGTCCTGACTTTC. The encoded protein is CASSEDSSGANVLTF.

The rearrangement uses TRBV15 and TRBJ2-2; 9 nucleotides line up with TRBD2. The CDR3 is 17 residues long. The germline gives CDR1 LNHNV, CDR2 YYDKDF (reference sequence). J lost 2 bases, V lost 0 bases, and 4 bases had no gene match. The CDR3 DNA follows: TGTGCCACCAGCAGAGATTGGACTAGCGCAAACACCGGGGAGCTGTTTTTT. Translated, it gives CATSRDWTSANTGELFF.

This chain links TRBV6-5 with TRBJ2-3, with D maybe TRBD2 (7 bases). Trimming shortened V by 6 bases and J by 8 bases, and 12 bases separated the two germline ends. This CDR3 is 12 amino acids long. Germline V gives CDR1 MNHEY, CDR2 SVGAGI. The CDR3 coding sequence is TGTGCCAGCAGCCCGGCGGGGGCTACGCAGTATTTT. It translates to CASSPAGATQYF.

This chain uses TRBV19 with TRBJ1-1; the D gene is possibly TRBD1 (6 bases). Trimming left V 4 bases short and J 3 bases short, with 15 bases between. Germline CDR1 and CDR2: LNHDA and SQIVND (reference sequence). The CDR3 is 15 residues long. This chain's CDR3 is CASSTQQGGYTEAFF. The CDR3 DNA sequence: TGTGCCAGTAGTACTCAACAGGGTGGATACACTGAAGCTTTCTTT.

This clone was counted a few times. The DNA for the CDR3 is TGTGCCACCAGCAGGGATGCCGGGACAGGGTTCTACGAGCAGTACTTC. Its translation is CATSRDAGTGFYEQYF. The chain uses TRBV15 and TRBJ2-7; TRBD1 matches at 9 bases. Germline trimming cut 3 bases from V and 3 bases from J; bases unmatched to any gene: 9. CDR3 length: 16 amino acids. The germline CDR1 and CDR2 sequences are LNHNV and YYDKDF (reference sequence).

The chain couples TRBV6-1 to TRBJ1-2; no clear D. There are 14 residues in the CDR3. The V end was cut by 3 bases, the J end by 3 bases, with 11 bases between. From germline, CDR1 is MNHNS and CDR2 SASEGT. This CDR3 reads CASSEFVADYGYTF. The CDR3 nucleotides are TGTGCCAGCAGTGAGTTCGTGGCAGACTATGGCTACACCTTC.

This clone has more than one count but fewer than ten. The chain joins TRBV18 to TRBJ1-5; TRBD1 matches 8 bases. Unmatched junction bases numbered 10, after V lost 3 bases and J lost 3 bases. Germline loops: CDR1 KGHSH, CDR2 LQKENI. The CDR3 consists of 17 residues. The CDR3 DNA reads TGTGCCAGCTCACCCATCCCGACAGGGGTGGTCAATCAGCCCCAGCATTTT. Translation: CASSPIPTGVVNQPQHF.

There are a few counts of this clone. The rearrangement uses TRBV6-4 and TRBJ2-6, with TRBD2 as a possible D gene (6 bases). Looked up from germline, CDR1 is MRHNA and CDR2 is SNTAGT. Trimming pared 2 bases from V and 4 bases from J, leaving 15 bases between. The length of the CDR3 is 17 residues. CDR3 loop: CASSDTVGGQGANVLTF. Written as DNA, the CDR3 is TGTGCCAGCAGTGACACCGTGGGGGGTCAGGGGGCCAACGTCCTGACTTTC.

The chain employs TRBV7-2 and TRBJ2-7; TRBD2 matches 10 bases. The CDR3 is 15 residues long. Germline V lookup: CDR1 SGHTA, CDR2 FQGNSA. The J segment lost 0 bases and the V segment lost 5 bases, leaving 4 bases of the junction unmatched. This chain's CDR3 is CASSTSGEISYEQYF. CDR3 DNA: TGTGCCAGCAGCACTAGCGGGGAAATCTCCTACGAGCAGTACTTC.

The V call is TRBV7-6, the J call TRBJ2-3; TRBD1 might be the D (5 bases). The CDR3 has 15 residues. Deletions cut 5 bases from V and 3 bases from J, with 15 bases between. Germline lookup yields CDR1 SGHVS and CDR2 FNYEAQ. CDR3 residues: CASSASQGDTDTQYF. Written as DNA, the CDR3 is TGTGCCAGCAGCGCCTCTCAAGGGGATACAGATACGCAGTATTTT.

This clone appeared a few times. The genes are TRBV19 and TRBJ2-4, with D perhaps matching TRBD1 (5 bases). CDR3 length equals 18 residues. The V end lost 7 bases, the J end lost 1 base, and 23 bases lay between the germline ends. CDR1 is LNHDA, CDR2 SQIVND, per germline (reference sequence). The CDR3 here is CASTGNPNQPTAKNIQYF. CDR3 sequence (DNA): TGTGCCAGTACAGGGAATCCCAACCAACCCACCGCCAAAAACATTCAGTACTTC.

The V call is TRBV27, the J call TRBJ2-5; no definite D call. The germline CDR1 and CDR2 sequences are MNHEY and SMNVEV (reference sequence). The CDR3 runs 12 residues. Trimming took 6 bases from V and 0 from J, leaving 5 bases between them. CDR3 in DNA: TGTGCCAGCAGCCAGAACCAAGAGACCCAGTACTTC. It specifies CASSQNQETQYF.

This chain connects TRBV9 to TRBJ2-1; 9 nucleotides agree with TRBD1. CDR3 length equals 15 residues. Germline CDR1 and CDR2: SGDLS and YYNGEE. The J segment lost 4 bases and the V segment lost 3 bases, leaving 5 bases of the junction unmatched. CDR3 DNA sequence: TGTGCCAGCAGCGCAACCGGGACAGGGTACAATGAGCAGTTCTTC. It yields the protein CASSATGTGYNEQFF.

The CDR3 reads CSALSGGHYEQYF. The DNA of the CDR3 is TGCAGCGCCTTGTCAGGGGGCCACTACGAGCAGTACTTC. The rearrangement joins TRBV29-1 to TRBJ2-7; 8 nucleotides line up with TRBD1. The CDR3 has 13 amino acids. From germline, CDR1 is SQVTM and CDR2 ANQGSEA. Germline trimming cut 7 bases from V and 3 bases from J; bases unmatched to any gene: 8.

The V call is TRBV6-5, the J call TRBJ1-3; no reliable D call. V was cut by 2 bases and J by 0 bases, with 8 bases left in between. In germline, CDR1 is MNHEY, CDR2 SVGAGI. There are 15 residues in the CDR3. The CDR3, as DNA: TGTGCCAGCAGTTACGCAGGCCCCTCTGGAAACACCATATATTTT. Translating it yields CASSYAGPSGNTIYF.

The chain is built from TRBV27 and TRBJ1-4; D is perhaps TRBD1 (5 bases). The germline CDR1 and CDR2 sequences are MNHEY and SMNVEV (reference sequence). Deletions cut 3 bases from V and 7 bases from J, with 12 bases between. This CDR3 contains 14 residues. In DNA form, the CDR3 reads TGTGCCAGCAGTTTCCAGGGTGTTGGTGAAAAACTGTTTTTT. Amino acid sequence: CASSFQGVGEKLFF. Looking up the rest from reference TRBV27 and TRBJ1-4 gives the full variable domain: EAQVTQNPRYLITVTGKKLTVTCSQNMNHEYMSWYRQDPGLGLRQIYYSMNVEVTDKGDVPEGYKVSRKEKRNFPLILESPSPNQTSLYFCASSFQGVGEKLFFGSGTQLSVL.

The chain has TRBV11-2 and TRBJ2-5, with 8 positions matching TRBD1. Trimming cost V 1 base and J 4 bases; bases outside gene matches: 5. Germline V CDR1 and CDR2: SGHAT, FQNNGV. The CDR3 sequence is 15 residues long. CDR3 coding DNA: TGTGCCAGCAGCTTAGGGGTCGACAGGGGAGAGACCCAGTACTTC. Translated, it gives CASSLGVDRGETQYF.

Only one count was recorded for this clone. This rearrangement joins TRBV7-8 to TRBJ1-1; D uncertain. CDR1 and CDR2 (germline): SGHVS, FQNEAQ. The CDR3 spans 13 residues. V lost 5 bases and J lost 7, with 14 bases in between. The CDR3 coding sequence is TGTGCCAGCAGCCGCAACGCGTTTGGTGAAGCTTTCTTT. Translation: CASSRNAFGEAFF. Drawing the rest from reference TRBV7-8 and TRBJ1-1, the complete variable domain is GAGVSQSPRYKVAKRGQDVALRCDPISGHVSLFWYQQALGQGPEFLTYFQNEAQLDKSGLPSDRFFAERPEGSVSTLKIQRTQQEDSAVYLCASSRNAFGEAFFGQGTRLTVV.